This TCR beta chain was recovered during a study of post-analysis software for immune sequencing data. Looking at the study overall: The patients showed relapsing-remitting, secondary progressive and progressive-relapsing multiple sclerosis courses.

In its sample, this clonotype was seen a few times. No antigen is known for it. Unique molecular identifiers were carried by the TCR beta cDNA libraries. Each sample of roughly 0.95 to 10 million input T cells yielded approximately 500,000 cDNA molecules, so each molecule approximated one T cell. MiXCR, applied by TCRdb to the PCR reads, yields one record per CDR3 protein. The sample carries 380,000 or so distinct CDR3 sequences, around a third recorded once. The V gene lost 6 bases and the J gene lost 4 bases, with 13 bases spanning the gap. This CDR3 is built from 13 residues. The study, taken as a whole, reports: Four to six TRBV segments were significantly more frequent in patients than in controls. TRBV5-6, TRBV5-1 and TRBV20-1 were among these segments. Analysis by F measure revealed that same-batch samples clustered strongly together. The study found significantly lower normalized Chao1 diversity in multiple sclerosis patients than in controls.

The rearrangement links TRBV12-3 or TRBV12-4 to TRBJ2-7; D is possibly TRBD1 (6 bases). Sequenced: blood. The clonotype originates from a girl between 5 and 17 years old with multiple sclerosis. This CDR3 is CASSRAQGYEQYF. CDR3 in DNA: TGTGCCAGCAGCCGAGCCCAGGGGTACGAGCAGTACTTC.